This T cell receptor beta chain is from a study of naive and memory T cell subsets. This clonotype showed up many times. What it recognizes is unknown. An oligonucleotide containing a UMI was ligated to the 3' end of TCR cDNA. Reverse transcription used DNase-treated unsorted total RNA, aiming for roughly 1 to 1,100 ng. There are 12 residues in the CDR3. V was cut by 7 bases and J by 7 bases, with 11 bases left in between. Amplification of ligated cDNA took four PCR rounds with SP2 and nested alpha and beta constant primers. Reverse transcription of blood and skin TCR RNA was primed at alpha and beta constant regions. One entry per CDR3 protein results from TCRdb running MiXCR on the 5' RACE reads. The sample shows tens of thousands of distinct CDR3 sequences, 6.5% to 8.5% of them seen only once. General study results and limits: TCR transcript changes with activation or differentiation may affect this RNA method.

This clonotype originated in a female donor in good health. The chain uses TRBV6-7 and TRBJ1-5; no firm D call. TRBV6-7 is marked as an open reading frame, function uncertain. CDR3 sequence (DNA): TGTGCCAGCACCCCGTTAGGACAGCCCCAGCATTTT. Translation: CASTPLGQPQHF.